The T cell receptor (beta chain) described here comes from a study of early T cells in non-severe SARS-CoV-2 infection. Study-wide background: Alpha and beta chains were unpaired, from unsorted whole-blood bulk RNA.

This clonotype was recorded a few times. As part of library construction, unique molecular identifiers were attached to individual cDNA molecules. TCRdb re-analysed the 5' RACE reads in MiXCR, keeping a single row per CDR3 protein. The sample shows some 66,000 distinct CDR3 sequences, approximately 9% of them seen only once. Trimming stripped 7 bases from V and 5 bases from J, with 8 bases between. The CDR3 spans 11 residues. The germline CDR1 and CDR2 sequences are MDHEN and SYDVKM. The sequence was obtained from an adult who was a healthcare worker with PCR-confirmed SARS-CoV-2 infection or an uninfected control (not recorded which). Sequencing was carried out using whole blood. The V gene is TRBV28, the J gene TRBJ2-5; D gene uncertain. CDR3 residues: CASTDMETQYF. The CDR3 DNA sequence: TGTGCCAGCACGGATATGGAGACCCAGTACTTC.